One sample yielded the 28 T cell receptor beta chains listed below, sequenced in a study of Graves' ophthalmopathy and Graves' hyperthyroidism (dated by TCRdb to 2016 to 2019). The reads were generated on an Illumina HiSeq 2000. For repertoire sequencing, the TCR beta CDR3 regions were amplified from RNA transcripts. The first round of RT-PCR was done with HTBI primers and the Qiagen OneStep RT-PCR kit, and was followed by a second round of multiplex PCR, then size selection and purification. TCRdb's own reprocessing of the public reads used fastp at Q25 and MiXCR and kept productive beta chains. When rows share a CDR3 protein, they turn into one entry using the most common DNA and genes. The sample table lists roughly 1.1 million distinct CDR3 sequences, 35% to 45% of them with a count of one. The biggest ten clones account for 8.5% to 14% of the sample. Sequenced sample: peripheral blood or thyroid tissue (not recorded which). The receptors stem from an adult man with Graves' hyperthyroidism.

The chain carries TRBV7-3 and TRBJ1-6; 8 nucleotides agree with TRBD1. Trimming took 4 bases from V and 7 from J; bases not matched to a gene: 6. This CDR3 has 15 amino acids. Germline lookup yields CDR1 SGHTA and CDR2 FQGTGA. The CDR3 DNA reads TGTGCCAGCAGCTCTGAATACAGGGGGAATTCACCCCTCCACTTT. Amino acid sequence: CASSSEYRGNSPLHF.

The rearrangement joins TRBV19 to TRBJ2-2, with TRBD2 matching 10 bases. The CDR3 is 15 residues long. Germline trimming cut 6 bases from V and 4 bases from J; bases unmatched to any gene: 5. Germline V lookup: CDR1 LNHDA, CDR2 SQIVND (reference sequence). The chain's CDR3 is CASSSGRAGTGELFF. The CDR3 coding sequence is TGTGCCAGTAGCAGCGGGAGGGCGGGCACCGGGGAGCTGTTTTTT.

Points on this clonotype: As the CDR3 is not closed by the conserved phenylalanine or tryptophan, this likely results from a read error. The limits of the CDR3 on the DNA are not certain, so only TCRdb's listed CDR3 is given. The genes are TRBV10-3 and TRBJ2-5; TRBD2, the table's D call, lacks a check against the DNA. Counting both end residues, the CDR3 totals 8 amino acids. The germline V gene encodes CDR1 ENHRY and CDR2 SYGVKD. CDR3 region: CAITSGGA.

There are many counts of this clonotype. The chain recombines TRBV4-1 with TRBJ2-7; 12 bases agree with TRBD1. Germline values: CDR1 MGHRA, CDR2 YSYEKL. V lost 4 bases and J lost 2; bases outside the gene matches: 12. CDR3 length: 18 residues. CDR3 region: CASSPSGTGGHTPYEQYF. In DNA form, the CDR3 reads TGCGCCAGCAGCCCTTCCGGGACAGGGGGCCACACGCCCTACGAGCAGTACTTC.

Notes on this clonotype: Being one base from a much bigger clone, this may be a read error. The V and J genes are TRBV2 and TRBJ1-2; D call uncertain. The V end lost 2 bases, the J end lost 7 bases, and 2 bases lay between the germline ends. The germline V gene has CDR1 SNHLY and CDR2 FYNNEI. There are 10 residues in the CDR3. The CDR3 DNA reads as TGTGCCAGCAGTGAATTTGGCTACACCTTC. Translated: CASSEFGYTF.

Worth noting for this clonotype: No conserved phenylalanine or tryptophan ends this CDR3, so it is likely a read error. The DNA is left out, because the CDR3 cannot be placed on it with certainty; the CDR3 is given as TCRdb lists it. The chain couples TRBV15 to TRBJ2-6; the DNA was not used to check the table's D call, TRBD2. The V gene's germline CDR1 is LNHNV and CDR2 YYDKDF (reference sequence). The CDR3 length equals 11 residues, ends included. The CDR3 protein is CATSEGPGLDT.

The chain recombines TRBV24-1 with TRBJ2-5; D possibly uses TRBD1 or TRBD2 (7 bases each). The V end was cut by 11 bases, the J end by 2 bases, with 23 bases between. The length of the CDR3 is 16 residues. Germline values: CDR1 KGHDR, CDR2 SFDVKD. The CDR3 spells CASSPQGGAEQETQYF. For the CDR3, the DNA is TGTGCCAGCAGCCCCCAGGGGGGGGCGGAGCAAGAGACCCAGTACTTC.

In this sample, this clonotype turned up many times. The gene calls are TRBV14 and TRBJ1-1; D gene uncertain. Germline V lookup: CDR1 SGHDN, CDR2 FVKESK. The V end was cut by 1 base, the J end by 6 bases, with 6 bases between. The CDR3 sequence is 12 residues long. The CDR3, as DNA: TGTGCCAGCAGCCAAGCTCGCTCTGAAGCTTTCTTT. Protein: CASSQARSEAFF.

The V and J genes are TRBV5-1 and TRBJ1-3; perhaps TRBD1 as D (6 bases). Germline values: CDR1 SGHRS, CDR2 YFSETQ. This CDR3 contains 13 residues. V dropped 6 bases and J dropped 6 bases, with 13 bases sitting between them. The CDR3 bases are TGCGCCAGCATAGCCCCAGGGGAAAACACCATATATTTT. Its translation is CASIAPGENTIYF.

This clonotype was recorded a few times. The chain links TRBV4-3 to TRBJ2-7; a weak D match, TRBD1 (5 bases). CDR1 is LGHNA and CDR2 is YSLEER in the germline V gene. There are 15 residues in the CDR3. Deletions cut 2 bases from V and 3 bases from J, with 14 bases between. CDR3 amino acids: CASSQIRQGGYEQYF. The CDR3 nucleotides read TGCGCCAGCAGCCAAATTCGGCAGGGCGGCTACGAGCAGTACTTC.

The chain has TRBV7-9 and TRBJ2-6; D call uncertain. This CDR3 has 16 amino acids. V was shortened by 5 bases and J by 0 bases, with 11 bases between the two germline ends. Germline V gene sequence: CDR1 SEHNR, CDR2 FQNEAQ (reference sequence). The CDR3 reads CASSPTVTSGANVLTF. In nucleotides, the CDR3 is TGTGCCAGCAGCCCGACCGTGACCTCTGGGGCCAACGTCCTGACTTTC.

This clonotype has a count of ten or more. V usage is TRBV5-6 and J usage is TRBJ2-5; 13 bases fit TRBD2. J gave up 5 bases and V 4 bases, and 5 bases lay outside the gene matches. Germline CDR1 and CDR2: SGHDT and YYEEEE. CDR3 size: 15 residues. The CDR3 DNA follows: TGTGCCAGCAGCCCGTGGGGACTAGCGGGGGAGACCCAGTACTTC. The encoded protein is CASSPWGLAGETQYF. Variable domain in full (rest from reference TRBV5-6 and TRBJ2-5): DAGVTQSPTHLIKTRGQQVTLRCSPKSGHDTVSWYQQALGQGPQFIFQYYEEEERQRGNFPDRFSGHQFPNYSSELNVNALLLGDSALYLCASSPWGLAGETQYFGPGTRLLVL.

V usage is TRBV27 and J usage is TRBJ2-5; 7 bases align to TRBD1. Unmatched junction bases numbered 16, after V lost 5 bases and J lost 7 bases. The V gene's germline CDR1 is MNHEY and CDR2 SMNVEV (reference sequence). This CDR3 is built from 16 residues. The CDR3 protein is CASSPNSPQGWVTQYF. In nucleotides, the CDR3 is TGTGCCAGCAGTCCAAACTCACCACAGGGGTGGGTGACCCAGTACTTC.

CDR3: CASRAAGTGGIMSGNTIYF. The DNA of the CDR3 is TGTGCCAGCAGAGCCGCCGGGACAGGGGGTATAATGTCTGGAAACACCATATATTTT. The rearrangement links TRBV7-9 to TRBJ1-3; TRBD1 matches at 11 bases. CDR3 length equals 19 residues. Germline CDR1 and CDR2: SEHNR and FQNEAQ (reference sequence). The V gene end was trimmed by 6 bases and the J gene end by 1 base; junction bases not matched to a gene: 14. The full variable domain, with the rest looked up from reference TRBV7-9 and TRBJ1-3, is DTGVSQNPRHKITKRGQNVTFRCDPISEHNRLYWYRQTLGQGPEFLTYFQNEAQLEKSRLLSDRFSAERPKGSFSTLEIQRTEQGDSAMYLCASRAAGTGGIMSGNTIYFGEGSWLTVV.

Regarding this clonotype: One base away lies a much larger clone, so this may be a sequencing read error. The CDR3 region has the DNA TGTGCCAGCAGTCGCCGGGACAGGGGGCCCAACGAGCAGCACTTC. Translating gives CASSRRDRGPNEQHF. The chain links TRBV2 to TRBJ2-7; 12 nucleotides match TRBD1. Germline CDR1 is SNHLY and CDR2 is FYNNEI. The CDR3 consists of 15 residues. The full variable domain, completed using reference TRBV2 and TRBJ2-7, is EPEVTQTPSHQVTQMGQEVILRCVPISNHLYFYWYRQILGQKVEFLVSFYNNEISEKSEIFDDQFSVERPDGSNFTLKIRSTKLEDSAMYFCASSRRDRGPNEQHFGPGTRLTVT.

The table lists this clonotype with many counts. The chain has TRBV5-1 and TRBJ2-5; D call uncertain. The CDR3 is 15 residues long. CDR1 is SGHRS, CDR2 YFSETQ, per germline. Trimming left V 4 bases short and J 1 base short, with 14 bases between. The CDR3 DNA is TGCGCCAGCAGCAAGTCTAACGTTGTCCAAGAGACCCAGTACTTC. Residues: CASSKSNVVQETQYF.

The chain combines TRBV7-8 with TRBJ1-2; D is ambiguous. The CDR3 spans 13 residues. Germline CDR1 SGHVS, CDR2 FQNEAQ. The V end lost 6 bases, the J end lost 2 bases, and 10 bases lay between the germline ends. CDR3 DNA: TGTGCCAGCAGAAAACTGGGAAACTATGGCTACACCTTC. Translation: CASRKLGNYGYTF.

The chain employs TRBV6-2 or TRBV6-3 and TRBJ1-4, with a possible D match to TRBD1 (5 bases). Trimming left V 2 bases short and J 7 bases short, with 14 bases between. Germline CDR1 and CDR2: MNHEY and SVGEGT. CDR3 length equals 15 residues. In DNA form, the CDR3 reads TGTGCCAGCAGTTACGCCCGGGGGGTTGGTGAAAAACTGTTTTTT. Translating gives CASSYARGVGEKLFF.

The V and J genes are TRBV29-1 and TRBJ1-1, with no clear D. The germline V gene has CDR1 SQVTM and CDR2 ANQGSEA. Trimming pared 8 bases from V and 3 bases from J, leaving 13 bases between. This CDR3 comprises 12 residues. CDR3: CSLGGGDTEAFF. The CDR3 DNA is TGCAGCCTAGGAGGCGGGGACACTGAAGCTTTCTTT.

The chain's CDR3 is CATSGAWAFSEAFF. CDR3 coding DNA: TGTGCCACCAGCGGAGCTTGGGCATTTTCTGAAGCTTTCTTT. This rearrangement joins TRBV24-1 to TRBJ1-1; D is undetermined. The ends were cut back, 7 bases at V and 6 bases at J, with 17 bases in the middle. From germline, CDR1 is KGHDR and CDR2 SFDVKD. The CDR3 sequence is 14 residues long.

The chain couples TRBV10-2 to TRBJ1-5, with TRBD1 matching 7 bases. CDR1 is WSHSY, CDR2 SAAADI, per germline. The V and J ends lost 4 bases and 5 bases, in that order; junction bases with no gene match: 14. CDR3 size: 17 residues. The CDR3 nucleotides are TGCGCCAGCAGTGCTACCGGAGGACAGGTCCTCGATCAGCCCCAGCATTTT. Its translation is CASSATGGQVLDQPQHF.

This clonotype has a handful of counts. The chain recombines TRBV7-8 with TRBJ1-1, with D unresolved. The CDR3 totals 15 residues. V lost 3 bases to trimming and J lost 4 bases, with 15 bases between them. Per the germline V gene, CDR1 is SGHVS and CDR2 is FQNEAQ. The CDR3 is CASSLGPGLSTEAFF. The CDR3 coding sequence is TGTGCCAGCAGCTTGGGTCCGGGGTTGAGCACTGAAGCTTTCTTT. Drawing the rest from reference TRBV7-8 and TRBJ1-1, the complete variable domain is GAGVSQSPRYKVAKRGQDVALRCDPISGHVSLFWYQQALGQGPEFLTYFQNEAQLDKSGLPSDRFFAERPEGSVSTLKIQRTQQEDSAVYLCASSLGPGLSTEAFFGQGTRLTVV.

V gene TRBV12-3 or TRBV12-4 combines with J gene TRBJ2-3; TRBD2 agrees at 11 bases. This CDR3 has 16 residues. Trimming removed 5 bases from V and 2 bases from J; junction bases left unmatched: 6. The CDR3 nucleotides read TGTGCCAGCAGTCCTCGACTAGCGGGGAACACAGATACGCAGTATTTT. Its protein is CASSPRLAGNTDTQYF.

The chain recombines TRBV4-3 with TRBJ1-1; D remains ambiguous. There are 13 residues in the CDR3. Germline lookup yields CDR1 LGHNA and CDR2 YSLEER. V was shortened by 0 bases and J by 7 bases, with 9 bases between the two germline ends. The CDR3 DNA reads TGCGCCAGCAGCCAAGATTTTAGACTTGAAGCTTTCTTT. It encodes CASSQDFRLEAFF.

To note about this clonotype: At one boundary the junction diverges from the germline segment, which might be a read error. The chain is built from TRBV7-9 and TRBJ1-5; TRBD1 is a possible D gene (6 bases). The CDR3 covers 15 residues. CDR1 is SEHNR and CDR2 is FQNEAQ in the germline V gene (reference sequence). Here the CDR3 reads CASSLTGNSNQLQHF. The CDR3, as DNA: TGCGCCAGCAGCTTAACAGGGAATAGCAATCAGCTCCAGCATTTT.

The table lists this clonotype with many counts. The rearrangement links TRBV15 to TRBJ2-5; weak D call: TRBD2 (6 bases). Germline CDR1 and CDR2: LNHNV and YYDKDF (reference sequence). V was trimmed by 1 base and J by 1 base, leaving 10 bases between them. The CDR3 runs 15 residues. In nucleotides, the CDR3 is TGTGCCACCAGCAGAGGATGGGAGGCCCAAGAGACCCAGTACTTC. Residues: CATSRGWEAQETQYF.

This clonotype showed up many times. Mismatch with germline at one junction end may stem from a read error. J is TRBJ2-2 and V is TRBV13, with D uncertain. The CDR3 sequence is 11 residues long. In germline, CDR1 is PRHDT, CDR2 FYEKMQ (reference sequence). As DNA, the CDR3 is TGTGCCAGTGAGAACGCCGGGGAGCTGTTTTTT. Its protein product is CASENAGELFF.

In this sample, this clonotype turned up many times. The V gene is TRBV2, the J gene TRBJ2-5, with TRBD2 identical over 13 bases. The CDR3 spans 16 residues. Unmatched junction bases numbered 4, after V lost 5 bases and J lost 1 base. CDR1 is SNHLY and CDR2 is FYNNEI in the germline V gene. CDR3 nucleotides: TGTGCCAGCAGTTCGGGACTAGCGGGAATCCAAGAGACCCAGTACTTC. Protein: CASSSGLAGIQETQYF.